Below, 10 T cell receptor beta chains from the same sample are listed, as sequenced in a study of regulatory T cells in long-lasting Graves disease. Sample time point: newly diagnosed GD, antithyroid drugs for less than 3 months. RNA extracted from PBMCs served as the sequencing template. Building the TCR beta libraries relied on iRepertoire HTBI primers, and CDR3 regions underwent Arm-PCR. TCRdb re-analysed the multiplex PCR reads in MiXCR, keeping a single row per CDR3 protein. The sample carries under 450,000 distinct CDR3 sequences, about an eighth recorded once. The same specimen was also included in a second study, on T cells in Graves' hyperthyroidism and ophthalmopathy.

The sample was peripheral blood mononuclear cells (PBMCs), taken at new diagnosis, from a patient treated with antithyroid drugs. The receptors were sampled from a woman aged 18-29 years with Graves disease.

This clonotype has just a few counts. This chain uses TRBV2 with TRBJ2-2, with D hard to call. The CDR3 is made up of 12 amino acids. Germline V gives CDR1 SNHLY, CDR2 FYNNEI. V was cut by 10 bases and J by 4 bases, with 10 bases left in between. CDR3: CANAEPTGELFF. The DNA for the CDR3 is TGTGCCAACGCCGAGCCCACCGGGGAGCTGTTTTTT.

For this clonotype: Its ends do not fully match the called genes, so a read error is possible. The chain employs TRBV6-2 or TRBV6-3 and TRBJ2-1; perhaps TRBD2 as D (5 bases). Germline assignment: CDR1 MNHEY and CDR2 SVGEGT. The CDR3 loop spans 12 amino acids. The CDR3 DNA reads TGTGCCAGCAGTGGGCTAGTCCCTCTCGGGGTCTTC. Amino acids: CASSGLVPLGVF.

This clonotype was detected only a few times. The CDR3 sequence: CASSLALTTPETQYF. The CDR3 region has the DNA TGTGCCAGCAGCTTAGCGCTAACTACGCCAGAGACCCAGTACTTC. The V call is TRBV7-9, the J call TRBJ2-5; D is unclear. There are 15 residues in the CDR3. Germline V lookup: CDR1 SEHNR, CDR2 FQNEAQ (reference sequence). Trimming took off 0 bases at V and 4 bases at J, with 12 bases between the two ends.

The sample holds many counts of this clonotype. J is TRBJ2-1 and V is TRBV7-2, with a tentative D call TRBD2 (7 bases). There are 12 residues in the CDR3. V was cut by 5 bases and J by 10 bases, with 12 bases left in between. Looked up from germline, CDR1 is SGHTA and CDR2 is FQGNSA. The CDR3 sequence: CASSRGAGEQFF. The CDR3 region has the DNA TGTGCCAGCAGCCGGGGGGCGGGGGAGCAGTTCTTC.

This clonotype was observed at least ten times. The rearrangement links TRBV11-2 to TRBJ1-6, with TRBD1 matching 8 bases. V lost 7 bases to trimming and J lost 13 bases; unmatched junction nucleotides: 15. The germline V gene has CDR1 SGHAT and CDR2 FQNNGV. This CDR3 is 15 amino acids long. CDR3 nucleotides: TGTGCCAGCACCGAGTACGGACAGGGATCATGGCCCCTCCACTTT. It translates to CASTEYGQGSWPLHF.

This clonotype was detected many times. The CDR3 nucleotides read TGTGCCAGCAGTTTTTTTAGGAGGAACTCTGGAAACACCATATATTTT. It specifies CASSFFRRNSGNTIYF. The chain links TRBV12-3 or TRBV12-4 to TRBJ1-3; D is undetermined. With 3 bases removed from V and 0 bases from J, the gap between germline ends came to 12 bases. The CDR3 runs 16 residues.

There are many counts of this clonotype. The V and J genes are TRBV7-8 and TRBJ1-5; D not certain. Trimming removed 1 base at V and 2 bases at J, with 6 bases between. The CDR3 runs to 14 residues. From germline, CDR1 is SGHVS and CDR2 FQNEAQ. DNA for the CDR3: TGTGCCAGCAGCTTAGTACGGCGCAATCAGCCCCAGCATTTT. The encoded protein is CASSLVRRNQPQHF.

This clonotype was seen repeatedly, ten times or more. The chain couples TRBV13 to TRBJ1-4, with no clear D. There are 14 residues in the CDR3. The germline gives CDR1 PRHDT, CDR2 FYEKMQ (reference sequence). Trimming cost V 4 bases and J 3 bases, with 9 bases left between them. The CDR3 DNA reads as TGTGCCAGCAGCTCACGGGCTGCTAATGAAAAACTGTTTTTT. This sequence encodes CASSSRAANEKLFF. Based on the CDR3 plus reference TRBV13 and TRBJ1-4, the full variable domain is AAGVIQSPRHLIKEKRETATLKCYPIPRHDTVYWYQQGPGQDPQFLISFYEKMQSDKGSIPDRFSAQQFSDYHSELNMSSLELGDSALYFCASSSRAANEKLFFGSGTQLSVL.

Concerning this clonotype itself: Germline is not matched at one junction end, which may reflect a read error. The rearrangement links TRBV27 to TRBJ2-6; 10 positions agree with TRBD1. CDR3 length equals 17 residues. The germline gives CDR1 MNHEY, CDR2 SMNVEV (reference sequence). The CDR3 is CASSEDRGDSGANVPTF. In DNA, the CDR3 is TGTGCCAGCAGTGAGGACAGGGGGGACTCTGGGGCCAACGTCCCGACTTTC.

The CDR3 is CAIRWDTLAGGYTF. CDR3 bases: TGTGCCATCAGATGGGACACCCTAGCGGGAGGCTACACCTTC. This sequence joins TRBV10-3 and TRBJ1-2; a possible D gene is TRBD1 (6 bases). Trimming left V 6 bases short and J 8 bases short, with 19 bases between. Germline CDR1 ENHRY, CDR2 SYGVKD. The CDR3 length is 14 residues.